This T cell receptor (beta chain) was identified during a study of control samples from healthy donors and cancer patients. Some clones are missing from TCRdb's copy, which holds only in-frame ones; the method was immunoSEQ multiplex PCR. The table shows 100,000 to 150,000 clones, with around 87% occurring only once. The V end was cut by 0 bases, the J end by 6 bases, with 12 bases between. The CDR3 runs to 16 residues. Germline CDR1 reads SGHTA; CDR2 reads FQGNSA. What was sequenced was blood. This clonotype was obtained from a man between 60 and 75 years old in good health. V and J are TRBV7-2 and TRBJ1-6, with D possibly TRBD1 on 6 matching bases. CDR3 DNA sequence: TGTGCCAGCAGCTTAGCTTTGGCAGGGGCTAATTCACCCCTCCACTTT. Residues: CASSLALAGANSPLHF.